Given below is one T cell receptor (beta chain) in context. Its antigen is undetermined. Sequenced by immunoSEQ multiplex PCR; TCRdb stores in-frame clones only, minus some. The profile covers tens of thousands of clones, with 85% to 90% appearing a single time and 20% to 25% taken by the ten largest. The CDR3 contains 13 residues. Germline V CDR1 and CDR2: MNHNS, SASEGT. Trimming removed 5 bases from V and 8 bases from J, with 15 bases in between. This sample was taken from a study of T cells in localized non-small cell lung cancer. Study observations and caveats: Adjacent lung exhibited a median of approximately 50 among the 100 most abundant tumor clones.

The clonotype was recovered from a woman between 40 and 69 years old with stage I squamous cell lung carcinoma. The source was peripheral blood, collected before any cancer treatment. The chain is built from TRBV6-1 and TRBJ1-2; D is undetermined. The CDR3 sequence: CASSRSGRWGYTF. For the CDR3, the DNA is TGTGCCAGCAGTCGAAGCGGACGCTGGGGCTACACCTTC.